What follows is one T cell receptor beta chain and its context. The sample comes from a study of OX40 agonist ivuxolimab in advanced cancers. Study overall: Treatment of patients was with ivuxolimab, an agonistic anti-OX40 (CD134) antibody.

Method: immunoSEQ multiplex PCR; TCRdb's copy keeps in-frame clones and lacks some. The sample contains approximately 70,000 clones, approximately 80% of which appear only once. The sequence was obtained from an adult with an advanced solid tumor such as melanoma, head and neck, liver or kidney cancer. The sequences come from CD4+ or CD8+ T cells sorted from blood, collected in a trial of the OX40 agonist ivuxolimab.

The CDR3 nucleotides read TGTGCCAGTAGTATAACAGGGTCGTATGGCTACACCTTC. Translation gives CASSITGSYGYTF. The chain recombines TRBV19 with TRBJ1-2; perhaps TRBD1 as D (6 bases). The CDR3 loop spans 13 amino acids. CDR1 and CDR2 from the germline V gene are LNHDA and SQIVND (reference sequence). The V end lost 2 bases, the J end lost 5 bases, and 9 bases lay between the germline ends.